This T cell receptor (beta chain) was recorded in a study of follicular helper T cells after annual influenza vaccination. In the study overall: Some donors were sampled over the 2013-2014, 2014-2015 and 2015-2016 vaccinations. Whole-study findings and limits: Day 7 ICOS+CD38+ clones later appeared mostly in ICOS-CD38- cTfh.

Time point of the sample: 2015-2016 season, pre-vaccination. Sequencing used immunoSEQ multiplex PCR; TCRdb keeps in-frame clones, though not all of them. This sample carries around 10,000 clones, over 70% of them seen once, and the ten largest clones take 3% to 4.5%. A word on this clone: The antigen remains undetermined.

Germline V gene lookup returns CDR1 MDHEN and CDR2 SYDVKM. V was trimmed by 3 bases and J by 1 base, leaving 9 bases between them. The CDR3 has 14 residues. V usage is TRBV28 and J usage is TRBJ1-1; D call uncertain. The clonotype comes from an adult who received the influenza vaccine. Sequenced material: CXCR5+ CD38- circulating T follicular helper cells from blood, taken on the day of influenza vaccination. The subset is: circulating Tfh, non-naive CD4+CXCR5+PD-1+ (ICOS+CD38+ or ICOS-CD38-). The CDR3 coding sequence is TGTGCCAGCAGTTTGATGGGCGGGAACACTGAAGCTTTCTTT. Protein: CASSLMGGNTEAFF.